This passage covers 22 T cell receptor beta chains from one sample sequenced in a study of Ad26.COV2.S vaccination and SARS-CoV-2 variants. The data were produced by immunoSEQ multiplex PCR, yet TCRdb's version contains in-frame clones alone and is incomplete. Of 400,000 or so clones in the sample, 80% to 90% were seen once. Treatment defined: some 20 received Ad26.COV2.S at low or high dose, single or two shots; several received placebo; per-sample allocation not given. It was on day 63 after the first vaccine or placebo injection that samples were taken. The sequencing used peripheral blood, collected in a trial of Ad26.COV2.S vaccine versus placebo. The receptors come from a person between 18 and 59 years old who received the Ad26.COV2.S COVID-19 vaccine or a placebo.

This clone was observed a single time. V usage is TRBV11-3 and J usage is TRBJ2-7, with D hard to call. This CDR3 spans 13 amino acids. In germline, CDR1 is SGHNT, CDR2 YENEEA. Deletions cut 0 bases from V and 2 bases from J, with 5 bases between. CDR3 amino acids: CASSLDFTYEQYF. DNA of the CDR3: TGTGCCAGCAGCTTAGACTTTACCTACGAGCAGTACTTC.

This clone was detected only once. The CDR3: CATRDSTEAFF. CDR3 bases: TGTGCCACCCGGGACTCCACTGAAGCTTTCTTT. The V gene is TRBV6-5, the J gene TRBJ1-1; TRBD1 might be the D (5 bases). Looked up from germline, CDR1 is MNHEY and CDR2 is SVGAGI. This CDR3 region has 11 residues. The V and J ends lost 10 bases and 4 bases respectively, with 10 bases between them.

This clone has more than one count but fewer than ten. This chain connects TRBV4-1 to TRBJ2-7; D possibly corresponds to TRBD2 (6 bases). With 2 bases removed from V and 3 bases from J, the gap between germline ends came to 11 bases. The CDR3 runs to 14 residues. Germline V lookup: CDR1 MGHRA, CDR2 YSYEKL. The CDR3 DNA follows: TGCGCCAGCAGCCAATTAAACGGGGGCTACGAGCAGTACTTC. Its protein is CASSQLNGGYEQYF.

Only a few counts were recorded for this clone. The chain links TRBV9 to TRBJ1-2, with no clear D. The length of the CDR3 is 12 residues. Trimming removed 5 bases at V and 2 bases at J, with 7 bases between. CDR1 and CDR2 from the germline V gene are SGDLS and YYNGEE. Here the CDR3 reads CASRTANYGYTF. In DNA, the CDR3 is TGTGCCAGCAGAACAGCGAACTATGGCTACACCTTC.

The chain has TRBV19 and TRBJ2-2, with TRBD2 as a possible D gene (7 bases). Per the germline V gene, CDR1 is LNHDA and CDR2 is SQIVND (reference sequence). The CDR3 is made up of 16 amino acids. Between the trimmed V and J ends, which lost 3 bases and 3 bases, there was a span of 14 bases. The CDR3 sequence is CASSIAQGGHTGELFF. As DNA, the CDR3 is TGTGCCAGTAGTATTGCACAGGGAGGGCACACCGGGGAGCTGTTTTTT.

This chain joins TRBV9 and TRBJ1-4, with D unclear. Per germline, CDR1 SGDLS and CDR2 YYNGEE. The CDR3 runs 17 residues. Trimming pared 0 bases from V and 3 bases from J, leaving 15 bases between. The CDR3 is CASSVGARPGANEKLFF. As DNA, the CDR3 is TGTGCCAGCAGCGTAGGAGCGAGGCCTGGGGCTAATGAAAAACTGTTTTTT.

This clone was detected only a few times. The chain joins TRBV7-2 to TRBJ1-2, with TRBD1 matching 8 bases. CDR3 size: 14 residues. The junction had 4 bases not matched to a gene; V was cut back by 1 base and J by 6 bases. Germline V gene sequence: CDR1 SGHTA, CDR2 FQGNSA. CDR3 bases: TGTGCCAGCAGCTTAGTGGACAGGGTCCATGGCTACACCTTC. It specifies CASSLVDRVHGYTF.

CDR3: CASRFLAGGQANEQFF. Here the CDR3 DNA reads TGTGCCAGCAGATTCCTAGCGGGGGGGCAGGCGAATGAGCAGTTCTTC. The chain carries TRBV11-2 and TRBJ2-1, with 12 nucleotides matching TRBD2. The CDR3 has 16 amino acids. J lost 7 bases, V lost 6 bases, and 10 bases had no gene match. In germline, CDR1 is SGHAT, CDR2 FQNNGV.

The chain carries TRBV12-3 or TRBV12-4 and TRBJ1-6; D is unclear. The CDR3 extends over 13 amino acids. Deletions cut 3 bases from V and 7 bases from J, with 7 bases between. As DNA, the CDR3 is TGTGCCAGCAGTTTCCTTGAAAATTCACCCCTCCACTTT. It yields the protein CASSFLENSPLHF.

The genes are TRBV3-1 (or the pseudogene TRBV3-2) and TRBJ2-1; the D gene is possibly TRBD1 (6 bases). This CDR3 contains 15 residues. The germline V gene has CDR1 LGHDT and CDR2 YNNKEL (reference sequence). Deletions cut 3 bases from V and 7 bases from J, with 16 bases between. The CDR3 nucleotides read TGTGCCAGCAGCCAGGGGGCCCCAGGATGGAATGAGCAGTTCTTC. This translates into CASSQGAPGWNEQFF.

In its sample, this clone was seen a few times. The V call is TRBV4-2, the J call TRBJ2-7; D is perhaps TRBD1 or TRBD2 (6 bases each). The CDR3 spans 16 residues. V dropped 0 bases and J dropped 0 bases, with 12 bases sitting between them. From germline, CDR1 is LGHNA and CDR2 YNFKEQ. The CDR3 bases are TGTGCCAGCAGCCAAGAACTGGGGGGCAGCTCCTACGAGCAGTACTTC. This encodes CASSQELGGSSYEQYF.

The V call is TRBV4-2, the J call TRBJ2-3, with 8 bases lining up with TRBD2. Germline V gene lookup returns CDR1 LGHNA and CDR2 YNFKEQ. This CDR3 comprises 19 residues. V trimming: 2 bases; J trimming: 0 bases; junction bases outside the gene matches: 13. The CDR3 sequence: CASSQSYLAGQGSTDTQYF. As DNA, the CDR3 is TGTGCCAGCAGCCAATCATACCTAGCGGGCCAAGGTAGCACAGATACGCAGTATTTT.

For this clone: The sample has other DNA sequences that encode this CDR3 too. The chain joins TRBV27 to TRBJ1-2, with 7 bases aligning to TRBD1. Unmatched junction bases numbered 4, after V lost 2 bases and J lost 4 bases. Looked up from germline, CDR1 is MNHEY and CDR2 is SMNVEV (reference sequence). The CDR3 contains 14 residues. CDR3 nucleotides: TGTGCCAGCAGTTTAGGGGCAGGGGGCTATGGCTACACCTTC. It yields the protein CASSLGAGGYGYTF.

The J gene is TRBJ2-2, the V gene TRBV5-4, with a possible D match to TRBD1 (5 bases). CDR3 length equals 15 residues. Trimming pared 5 bases from V and 2 bases from J, leaving 13 bases between. From germline, CDR1 is SGHNT and CDR2 YYREEE (reference sequence). DNA for the CDR3: TGTGCCAGCAGTCCAAACAGGACCAACACCGGGGAGCTGTTTTTT. Encoded protein: CASSPNRTNTGELFF. Full variable domain (rest looked up from reference TRBV5-4 and TRBJ2-2): ETGVTQSPTHLIKTRGQQVTLRCSSQSGHNTVSWYQQALGQGPQFIFQYYREEENGRGNFPPRFSGLQFPNYSSELNVNALELDDSALYLCASSPNRTNTGELFFGEGSRLTVL.

CDR3 in amino acids: CASSDFRDSYSPLHF. The CDR3, as DNA: TGTGCCAGCAGTGACTTCCGGGACAGTTATTCACCCCTCCACTTT. The chain combines TRBV25-1 with TRBJ1-6; 7 nucleotides align to TRBD1. J was trimmed by 8 bases and V by 3 bases; bases with no gene match: 7. Germline loops: CDR1 MGHDK, CDR2 SYGVNS. This CDR3 region has 15 residues. The whole variable domain, remainder taken from reference TRBV25-1 and TRBJ1-6, is EADIYQTPRYLVIGTGKKITLECSQTMGHDKMYWYQQDPGMELHLIHYSYGVNSTEKGDLSSESTVSRIRTEHFPLTLESARPSHTSQYLCASSDFRDSYSPLHFGNGTRLTVT.

The V call is TRBV3-1 (or the pseudogene TRBV3-2), the J call TRBJ1-1; 9 bases agree with TRBD1. With 4 bases clipped from V and 4 bases from J, the junction kept 4 bases outside the gene matches. Germline V gives CDR1 LGHDT, CDR2 YNNKEL (reference sequence). The CDR3 is made up of 14 amino acids. The CDR3 region is CASSPATGGTEAFF. The DNA of the CDR3 is TGTGCCAGCAGCCCTGCGACAGGGGGCACTGAAGCTTTCTTT.

The V gene is TRBV15, the J gene TRBJ1-1; D is perhaps TRBD1 (6 bases). Trimming took 5 bases from V and 10 from J, leaving 26 bases between them. The V gene's germline CDR1 is LNHNV and CDR2 YYDKDF (reference sequence). CDR3 size: 16 residues. CDR3 DNA sequence: TGTGCCACCAGCCCATCACCCGGGGACCGGGGGGGCACAGCTTTCTTT. Translation gives CATSPSPGDRGGTAFF.

The J gene is TRBJ2-3, the V gene TRBV5-1; perhaps TRBD2 as D (6 bases). The ends were cut back, 2 bases at V and 2 bases at J, with 12 bases in the middle. The CDR3 covers 15 residues. Germline V CDR1 and CDR2: SGHRS, YFSETQ. This CDR3 is CASSLTGGDTDTQYF. The CDR3 bases are TGCGCCAGCAGCTTAACCGGGGGAGACACAGATACGCAGTATTTT.

V usage is TRBV3-1 (or the pseudogene TRBV3-2) and J usage is TRBJ2-5; D is unresolved. The germline V gene has CDR1 LGHDT and CDR2 YNNKEL (reference sequence). The V end was cut by 5 bases, the J end by 6 bases, with 19 bases between. CDR3 size: 15 residues. CDR3 DNA sequence: TGTGCCAGCAGCGCCTGGACCAATTGGGCGAAGACCCAGTACTTC. The encoded protein is CASSAWTNWAKTQYF.

Only a few counts were recorded for this clone. This rearrangement joins TRBV25-1 to TRBJ2-1; 7 bases map to TRBD1. There are 13 residues in the CDR3. V shed 4 bases, J shed 5 bases, and the junction held 2 bases outside the gene matches. Per the germline V gene, CDR1 is MGHDK and CDR2 is SYGVNS. For the CDR3, the DNA is TGTGCCAGCAGTGGAGGGACAGACAATGAGCAGTTCTTC. This codes for CASSGGTDNEQFF.

The chain recombines TRBV20-1 with TRBJ1-2; no definite D call. The CDR3 contains 11 residues. Germline CDR1 DFQATT, CDR2 SNEGSKA (reference sequence). Trimming pared 5 bases from V and 3 bases from J, leaving 7 bases between. CDR3 residues: CSARPHYGYTF. CDR3 coding DNA: TGCAGTGCTCGCCCCCACTATGGCTACACCTTC.

The rearrangement uses TRBV9 and TRBJ1-2, with no clear D. The germline V and J ends were trimmed by 0 bases and 2 bases, with 11 bases remaining between them. Germline CDR1 is SGDLS and CDR2 is YYNGEE. This CDR3 has 15 residues. The CDR3 spells CASSVVVSLNYGYTF. The CDR3 nucleotides are TGTGCCAGCAGCGTAGTAGTGAGTTTAAACTATGGCTACACCTTC.